The 12 T cell receptor beta chains below were found in one sample sequenced in a study of beta chain features in type 1 diabetes. Of the isolated RNA, all was reverse transcribed, and so the sequenced material was expressed TCRB transcripts. This table comes from immunoSEQ multiplex PCR, and its TCRdb copy is limited to in-frame clones, with some not included. The sample yields almost 350,000 clones, approximately 8.2% seen once. Sequenced input: central memory CD4+ T cells from blood. These receptors all stem from a young woman in good health.

The chain combines TRBV19 with TRBJ2-5; D is perhaps TRBD1 or TRBD2 (5 bases each). Trimming removed 3 bases at V and 5 bases at J, with 10 bases between. This CDR3 comprises 13 residues. Per germline, CDR1 LNHDA and CDR2 SQIVND (reference sequence). CDR3 amino acids: CASSIAGTETQYF. As DNA, the CDR3 is TGTGCCAGTAGTATTGCAGGGACGGAGACCCAGTACTTC.

This clone was counted ten times or more. The chain combines TRBV7-2 with TRBJ2-5; D possibly corresponds to TRBD2 (5 bases). V lost 10 bases and J 2 bases, leaving 20 bases between the germline ends. This CDR3 contains 15 residues. Looked up from germline, CDR1 is SGHTA and CDR2 is FQGNSA. The CDR3 protein is CATQSGVWPQETQYF. In nucleotides, the CDR3 is TGTGCCACCCAGTCCGGGGTCTGGCCTCAAGAGACCCAGTACTTC.

This clone was picked up many times. The V and J genes are TRBV11-1 and TRBJ2-7; 7 bases are shared with TRBD1. After removal of 8 bases from V and 5 bases from J, the junction contained 9 bases not matched to a gene. This CDR3 contains 13 residues. Germline assignment: CDR1 SGHAT and CDR2 FQDESV (reference sequence). CDR3 DNA: TGTGCCAGCGGTGGAAATACAGGGGACGAGCAGTACTTC. This translates into CASGGNTGDEQYF.

This clone has more than one count but fewer than ten. V and J are TRBV18 and TRBJ2-2; no reliable D call. V lost 6 bases to trimming and J lost 0 bases, with 14 bases between them. In germline, CDR1 is KGHSH, CDR2 LQKENI. The CDR3 contains 16 residues. The chain's CDR3 is CASSAVIGANTGELFF. Here the CDR3 DNA reads TGTGCCAGCTCCGCTGTGATCGGCGCGAACACCGGGGAGCTGTTTTTT.

This clone was found a few times. The CDR3 DNA follows: TGTGCCAGCAGGGCCGACAGGGGGCCCTATGGCTACACCTTC. Translation gives CASRADRGPYGYTF. The V gene is TRBV7-2, the J gene TRBJ1-2; 10 bases are a match to TRBD1. The V gene's germline CDR1 is SGHTA and CDR2 FQGNSA. V lost 6 bases and J lost 4; bases outside the gene matches: 5. The CDR3 length is 14 residues.

In its sample, this clone was seen many times. The chain combines TRBV6-5 with TRBJ2-7; no clear D. Germline assignment: CDR1 MNHEY and CDR2 SVGAGI. This CDR3 spans 14 amino acids. Trimming removed 6 bases from V and 2 bases from J, with 14 bases in between. CDR3 in DNA: TGTGCCAGCAGATCGTCAAGGGCTCCCTACGAGCAGTACTTC. Translated, it gives CASRSSRAPYEQYF.

The chain recombines TRBV15 with TRBJ2-5, with D uncertain. This CDR3 is 15 amino acids long. CDR1 is LNHNV, CDR2 YYDKDF, per germline (reference sequence). The ends were cut back, 0 bases at V and 7 bases at J, with 15 bases in the middle. In nucleotides, the CDR3 is TGTGCCACCAGCAGAGATTGGGCGACCTCCGTGACCCAGTACTTC. Protein: CATSRDWATSVTQYF. Full variable domain (rest looked up from reference TRBV15 and TRBJ2-5): DAMVIQNPRYQVTQFGKPVTLSCSQTLNHNVMYWYQQKSSQAPKLLFHYYDKDFNNEADTPDNFQSRRPNTSFCFLDIRSPGLGDTAMYLCATSRDWATSVTQYFGPGTRLLVL.

About this clone itself: A much larger clonotype is one base distant, so this may be a read error. This sample also contains other DNA sequences that code for the same CDR3. V is TRBV19 and J is TRBJ1-1; D gene uncertain. The germline V and J ends were trimmed by 7 bases and 1 base, with 4 bases remaining between them. Germline V lookup: CDR1 LNHDA, CDR2 SQIVND (reference sequence). There are 11 residues in the CDR3. CDR3 residues: CASTGNTEAFF. In nucleotides, the CDR3 is TGTGCCAGTACCGGGAACACTGAAGCTTTCTTT.

This clone was observed a few times. Other DNA sequences in this sample translate to the same CDR3. The chain employs TRBV7-9 and TRBJ1-1, with D uncertain. The CDR3 covers 14 residues. The germline V and J ends were trimmed by 1 base and 1 base, with 7 bases remaining between them. Germline V gene lookup returns CDR1 SEHNR and CDR2 FQNEAQ (reference sequence). The CDR3 DNA follows: TGTGCCAGCAGCTTAGGACGGGGGAACACTGAAGCTTTCTTT. This gives the protein CASSLGRGNTEAFF.

The chain carries TRBV4-2 and TRBJ2-3, with 11 bases lining up with TRBD2. Germline CDR1 and CDR2: LGHNA and YNFKEQ. Germline trimming cut 0 bases from V and 8 bases from J; bases unmatched to any gene: 7. The CDR3 spans 16 residues. The CDR3 sequence: CASSQDSGRDPATQYF. The CDR3 DNA sequence: TGTGCCAGCAGCCAAGATAGCGGGAGGGATCCAGCTACGCAGTATTTT.

A few counts support this clone. The V gene is TRBV10-3, the J gene TRBJ2-3, with D possibly being TRBD2 (6 bases). Trimming took off 5 bases at V and 0 bases at J, with 12 bases between the two ends. Per the germline V gene, CDR1 is ENHRY and CDR2 is SYGVKD. CDR3 length: 15 amino acids. CDR3 coding DNA: TGTGCCATCAGTATCTCCGGAGGGAGCACAGATACGCAGTATTTT. This translates into CAISISGGSTDTQYF.

The chain carries TRBV6-4 and TRBJ1-1; D is unresolved. V was pared by 2 bases and J by 0 bases, with 10 bases between. The CDR3 sequence is 15 residues long. Germline CDR1 MRHNA, CDR2 SNTAGT. CDR3 amino acids: CASSDPAGLNTEAFF. The CDR3 DNA reads as TGTGCCAGCAGTGACCCCGCGGGTCTGAACACTGAAGCTTTCTTT.